These 24 T cell receptor beta chains came from one sample sequenced in a study of T cells in tuberculosis. Data came from immunoSEQ multiplex PCR; TCRdb stores just in-frame clones and leaves some out. The sample lists 20,000 to 25,000 clones, around nine tenths occurring once. Sequencing input: PBMCs. Receptors were obtained from a donor aged 10 to 29 with latent tuberculosis or without tuberculosis infection. Some clones in this sample may be carry-over from other donors' samples.

The chain links TRBV18 to TRBJ2-7; TRBD1 aligns across 8 bases. Germline CDR1 and CDR2: KGHSH and LQKENI. V was clipped by 5 bases and J by 6 bases; unmatched bases: 3. This CDR3 has 12 amino acids. Written as DNA, the CDR3 is TGTGCCAGCTCAATGGACAGGGTCGAGCAGTACTTC. Its translation: CASSMDRVEQYF.

This CDR3 reads CASSLAAGLTYGYTF. DNA of the CDR3: TGTGCCAGCAGCTTGGCGGCAGGGCTGACCTATGGCTACACCTTC. This chain links TRBV5-8 with TRBJ1-2; D might be TRBD1 (5 bases). The CDR3 contains 15 residues. The V end lost 0 bases, the J end lost 4 bases, and 13 bases lay between the germline ends. Germline CDR1 is SGHTS and CDR2 is YDEGEE. Filled out from reference TRBV5-8 and TRBJ1-2, the complete variable domain reads EAGVTQSPTHLIKTRGQQATLRCSPISGHTSVYWYQQALGLGLQFLLWYDEGEERNRGNFPPRFSGRQFPNYSSELNVNALELEDSALYLCASSLAAGLTYGYTFGSGTRLTVV.

V usage is TRBV5-6 and J usage is TRBJ2-3; 7 bases match TRBD2. Germline CDR1 SGHDT, CDR2 YYEEEE. The J segment lost 2 bases and the V segment lost 4 bases, leaving 16 bases of the junction unmatched. The CDR3 spans 18 residues. Here the CDR3 reads CASSGQTGTISFTDTQYF. As DNA, the CDR3 is TGTGCCAGCAGCGGCCAGACCGGGACTATATCCTTCACAGATACGCAGTATTTT.

This sequence joins TRBV4-1 and TRBJ1-5; D gene uncertain. The V gene's germline CDR1 is MGHRA and CDR2 YSYEKL. The V gene lost 4 bases and the J gene lost 2 bases, with 18 bases spanning the gap. The CDR3 contains 17 residues. CDR3 loop: CASSPGGRVPGNQPQHF. The CDR3 DNA reads as TGCGCCAGCAGCCCCGGTGGGAGGGTCCCAGGCAATCAGCCCCAGCATTTT.

This chain's CDR3 is CASSSRMDASGGTDTQYF. The CDR3 DNA reads as TGTGCCAGCAGCTCGCGGATGGACGCTAGCGGGGGTACAGATACGCAGTATTTT. This chain connects TRBV7-9 to TRBJ2-3; 10 bases are a match to TRBD2. J was trimmed by 3 bases and V by 4 bases; bases with no gene match: 13. Germline V lookup: CDR1 SEHNR, CDR2 FQNEAQ (reference sequence). The CDR3 is 18 amino acids.

The chain is built from TRBV7-2 and TRBJ2-1, with TRBD2 matching 11 bases. The germline V gene encodes CDR1 SGHTA and CDR2 FQGNSA. The CDR3 covers 17 residues. With V trimmed by 4 bases and J by 6 bases, 11 bases remained unmatched. The CDR3 protein is CASSSNKGSGRANEQFF. CDR3 nucleotide sequence: TGTGCCAGCAGCTCCAATAAGGGTAGCGGGAGGGCCAATGAGCAGTTCTTC.

This clone was counted once. V and J are TRBV2 and TRBJ2-7, with D possibly matching TRBD1 (6 bases). Germline assignment: CDR1 SNHLY and CDR2 FYNNEI. CDR3 size: 15 residues. Trimming removed 5 bases at V and 2 bases at J, with 16 bases between. In DNA form, the CDR3 reads TGTGCCAGCAGTTTAACAGGGACGCCTCCCTACGAGCAGTACTTC. It yields the protein CASSLTGTPPYEQYF.

V and J are TRBV4-1 and TRBJ2-2, with a tentative D call TRBD2 (5 bases). Trimming pared 2 bases from V and 0 bases from J, leaving 25 bases between. The CDR3 sequence is 21 residues long. Germline assignment: CDR1 MGHRA and CDR2 YSYEKL. The CDR3 here is CASSQPPMVGGSTSNTGELFF. CDR3 DNA: TGCGCCAGCAGCCAACCCCCGATGGTTGGAGGCTCGACGTCGAACACCGGGGAGCTGTTTTTT.

V gene TRBV9 combines with J gene TRBJ2-3; the D gene is possibly TRBD2 (6 bases). The CDR3 extends over 14 amino acids. CDR1 is SGDLS, CDR2 YYNGEE, per germline. Trimming pared 3 bases from V and 3 bases from J, leaving 11 bases between. The CDR3 nucleotides are TGTGCCAGCAGCGGCCAGACTAGTACAGATACGCAGTATTTT. Its protein product is CASSGQTSTDTQYF.

The table lists this clone with a count of one. V and J are TRBV7-9 and TRBJ1-1, with 8 bases lining up with TRBD1. V was clipped by 5 bases and J by 1 base; unmatched bases: 9. Germline-derived CDR1 and CDR2 are SEHNR and FQNEAQ (reference sequence). CDR3 length: 16 amino acids. The CDR3 region is CASSRRQGIENTEAFF. DNA for the CDR3: TGTGCCAGCAGCCGCCGACAGGGGATAGAGAACACTGAAGCTTTCTTT.

This clone was seen just once. This chain links TRBV6-1 with TRBJ1-1; no reliable D call. Trimming took off 10 bases at V and 8 bases at J, with 23 bases between the two ends. This CDR3 has 14 amino acids. The germline gives CDR1 MNHNS, CDR2 SASEGT. For the CDR3, the DNA is TGTGCCATCACCGGACTCATCCGAAACCCCGAAGCTTTCTTT. Translation: CAITGLIRNPEAFF.

V is TRBV7-9 and J is TRBJ2-3; 11 nucleotides match TRBD2. Germline V gene data show CDR1 as SEHNR and CDR2 as FQNEAQ (reference sequence). The CDR3 covers 17 residues. J was trimmed by 2 bases and V by 2 bases; bases with no gene match: 6. In DNA form, the CDR3 reads TGTGCCAGCAGCTTAAGGCCTAGCGGGGGGTACACAGATACGCAGTATTTT. Its protein is CASSLRPSGGYTDTQYF.

The chain recombines TRBV11-2 with TRBJ2-3, with unresolved D. V was cut by 0 bases and J by 1 base, with 2 bases left in between. Germline V gene sequence: CDR1 SGHAT, CDR2 FQNNGV. CDR3 size: 13 residues. In DNA, the CDR3 is TGTGCCAGCAGCTTAGACGGCACAGATACGCAGTATTTT. This encodes CASSLDGTDTQYF.

The CDR3: CASSSLAGGDNEQFF. CDR3 in DNA: TGTGCCAGCAGCTCTCTAGCGGGAGGAGACAATGAGCAGTTCTTC. The V call is TRBV5-5, the J call TRBJ2-1; TRBD2 matches at 11 bases. This CDR3 region has 15 residues. The V and J ends lost 3 bases and 5 bases, in that order; junction bases with no gene match: 4. Germline CDR1 reads SGHKS; CDR2 reads YYEKEE (reference sequence).

The chain combines TRBV5-8 with TRBJ2-7; tentatively, D is TRBD2 (5 bases). Trimming shortened V by 0 bases and J by 7 bases, and 17 bases separated the two germline ends. Germline V gives CDR1 SGHTS, CDR2 YDEGEE. This CDR3 is built from 15 residues. CDR3 DNA sequence: TGTGCCAGCAGCTTGGGTTCGATGGAGGTCGATGAGCAGTACTTC. Residues: CASSLGSMEVDEQYF.

The gene calls are TRBV7-2 and TRBJ2-7; TRBD2 might be the D (6 bases). CDR1 SGHTA and CDR2 FQGNSA come from the germline V gene. CDR3 size: 14 residues. The V end was cut by 4 bases, the J end by 2 bases, with 12 bases between. In DNA form, the CDR3 reads TGTGCCAGCAGCTGGTCGGGACTTCCCTACGAGCAGTACTTC. Protein product: CASSWSGLPYEQYF.

V and J are TRBV5-1 and TRBJ2-1, with D hard to call. Between the trimmed V and J ends, which lost 6 bases and 0 bases, there was a span of 10 bases. Per the germline V gene, CDR1 is SGHRS and CDR2 is YFSETQ. This CDR3 is 14 amino acids long. The CDR3 loop is CASTSSSSYNEQFF. As DNA, the CDR3 is TGCGCCAGCACGTCTTCGAGCTCCTACAATGAGCAGTTCTTC.

V usage is TRBV6-5 and J usage is TRBJ1-1, with TRBD1 as a possible D gene (5 bases). Germline CDR1 is MNHEY and CDR2 is SVGAGI. The CDR3 consists of 14 residues. V gave up 6 bases and J gave up 0 bases, with 11 bases separating them. CDR3 DNA: TGTGCCAGCAGGGGGGGTTACATGAACACTGAAGCTTTCTTT. The encoded protein is CASRGGYMNTEAFF.

The chain joins TRBV6-5 to TRBJ2-1; 9 bases agree with TRBD2. With 7 bases clipped from V and 7 bases from J, the junction kept 11 bases outside the gene matches. Germline V gene lookup returns CDR1 MNHEY and CDR2 SVGAGI. The CDR3 spans 15 residues. CDR3 in amino acids: CASTLGLAPGNEQFF. The CDR3 nucleotides are TGTGCCAGCACCCTTGGACTAGCGCCTGGGAATGAGCAGTTCTTC.

This chain joins TRBV19 and TRBJ2-2, with TRBD1 matching 9 bases. The germline V gene encodes CDR1 LNHDA and CDR2 SQIVND (reference sequence). The length of the CDR3 is 15 residues. V gave up 8 bases and J gave up 5 bases; unmatched junction bases: 9. CDR3 region: CASFPGTGFTGELFF. The CDR3 nucleotides read TGTGCCAGTTTCCCCGGGACAGGGTTTACCGGGGAGCTGTTTTTT.

This clone has only one observation. The chain uses TRBV6-6 and TRBJ2-5, with TRBD2 as a possible D gene (5 bases). The DNA end is more similar to TRBJ2-7, so the J call may be wrong. This CDR3 comprises 15 residues. Per germline, CDR1 MNHNY and CDR2 SVGAGI (reference sequence). CDR3 DNA sequence: TGTGCCAGCAGCCTATGGATTCCCGGGGATCACGAGCAGTACTTC. Protein: CASSLWIPGDHEQYF.

The genes are TRBV5-1 and TRBJ2-5, with 8 bases that match TRBD2. Per the germline V gene, CDR1 is SGHRS and CDR2 is YFSETQ. The trim removed 6 bases at V and 5 bases at J, leaving 21 bases unmatched. This CDR3 is 18 amino acids long. CDR3 sequence reads: CASKLSVIGAGARETQYF. The CDR3, as DNA: TGCGCCAGCAAATTATCGGTTATTGGAGCGGGAGCCCGGGAGACCCAGTACTTC. Variable domain in full (rest from reference TRBV5-1 and TRBJ2-5): KAGVTQTPRYLIKTRGQQVTLSCSPISGHRSVSWYQQTPGQGLQFLFEYFSETQRNKGNFPGRFSGRQFSNSRSEMNVSTLELGDSALYLCASKLSVIGAGARETQYFGPGTRLLVL.

This rearrangement joins TRBV25-1 to TRBJ2-1, with 14 bases identical to TRBD2. The J segment lost 6 bases and the V segment lost 5 bases, leaving 3 bases of the junction unmatched. The CDR3 covers 15 residues. CDR1 and CDR2 (germline): MGHDK, SYGVNS. CDR3 nucleotide sequence: TGTGCCAGCAGTCCAGGGACTAGCGGGGGCAATGAGCAGTTCTTC. It yields the protein CASSPGTSGGNEQFF.

The chain employs TRBV10-2 and TRBJ2-5, with TRBD2 as a possible D gene (6 bases). Trimming shortened V by 3 bases and J by 5 bases, and 10 bases separated the two germline ends. Germline CDR1 is WSHSY and CDR2 is SAAADI. CDR3 size: 13 residues. CDR3 protein: CASSDPGRETQYF. The CDR3 nucleotides are TGCGCCAGCAGTGATCCGGGGAGGGAGACCCAGTACTTC.